This paragraph covers one T cell receptor (beta chain) sequence. The germline V gene has CDR1 SGHAT and CDR2 FQNNGV. V lost 7 bases and J lost 7, with 20 bases in between. This CDR3 spans 16 amino acids. The sample belongs to a study of cytomegalovirus exposure and HLA in healthy donors. The overall study: In terms of ancestry, the Caucasian-associated cluster contained roughly four fifths of the roughly 400 genotyped donors.

PCR primers comprised 60 Vbeta and 13 Jbeta primers. The data were produced by immunoSEQ multiplex PCR, yet TCRdb's version contains in-frame clones alone and is incomplete. The table includes about 190,000 clones, roughly four fifths detected once. The chain joins TRBV11-2 to TRBJ1-6; a possible D gene is TRBD1 (6 bases). The sample comprised PBMCs. This sequence originates from a woman in her twenties or thirties in good health and CMV-seropositive. This CDR3 is CASTRELRGGNSPLHF. The CDR3 DNA sequence: TGTGCCAGCACCCGGGAATTAAGGGGGGGAAATTCACCCCTCCACTTT.